The 27 T cell receptor beta chains below come from one sample, sequenced in a study of cytotoxic CD8 clonotypes in ibrutinib-treated CLL. The protocol was immunoSEQ multiplex PCR, while the TCRdb copy is restricted to in-frame clones and leaves out a portion. The sample lists 100,000 to 150,000 clones, 80% to 90% occurring once. Specimen: PBMCs, collected after 24 months of ibrutinib treatment. The receptors come from a human donor with chronic lymphocytic leukemia.

The chain couples TRBV19 to TRBJ1-2; 7 bases are a match to TRBD1. V was pared by 6 bases and J by 2 bases, with 9 bases of the junction left unmatched. Germline V gene data show CDR1 as LNHDA and CDR2 as SQIVND (reference sequence). This CDR3 is built from 15 residues. The CDR3 is CASSRVGTANYGYTF. The CDR3 nucleotides read TGTGCCAGTAGCCGGGTAGGGACAGCGAACTATGGCTACACCTTC.

The chain is built from TRBV27 and TRBJ1-5; TRBD1 aligns across 8 bases. Germline CDR1 reads MNHEY; CDR2 reads SMNVEV (reference sequence). V lost 7 bases and J lost 5; bases outside the gene matches: 13. This CDR3 spans 16 amino acids. The CDR3 DNA reads as TGTGCCAGCATAAAGACCGGACAGGGCCCCCATCAGCCCCAGCATTTT. It codes for CASIKTGQGPHQPQHF.

The chain uses TRBV7-2 and TRBJ1-6; the D is unclear. V lost 1 base to trimming and J lost 6 bases, with 10 bases between them. The CDR3 length is 15 residues. Germline CDR1 is SGHTA and CDR2 is FQGNSA. CDR3 sequence (DNA): TGTGCCAGCAGCTTAGACAGACCCGGTAATTCACCCCTCCACTTT. Its protein product is CASSLDRPGNSPLHF.

This sequence joins TRBV14 and TRBJ1-2, with D maybe TRBD1 (5 bases). The germline V and J ends were trimmed by 4 bases and 4 bases, with 7 bases remaining between them. Looked up from germline, CDR1 is SGHDN and CDR2 is FVKESK. This CDR3 contains 12 residues. Here the CDR3 DNA reads TGTGCCAGCAGCCCAGGGAGCTATGGCTACACCTTC. This encodes CASSPGSYGYTF.

The chain has TRBV30 and TRBJ1-5; D not resolved. CDR3 size: 13 residues. Germline CDR1 and CDR2: GTSNPN and SVGIG (reference sequence). Between the trimmed V and J ends, which lost 2 bases and 7 bases, there was a span of 12 bases. CDR3 loop: CAWSTRGGQPQHF. The CDR3, as DNA: TGTGCCTGGAGTACTCGCGGAGGGCAGCCCCAGCATTTT.

The chain has TRBV30 and TRBJ1-1; 7 bases fit TRBD1. There are 15 residues in the CDR3. Losses at the gene ends were 7 bases for V and 7 bases for J; bases not matched to a gene: 18. Germline CDR1 is GTSNPN and CDR2 is SVGIG (reference sequence). CDR3 in amino acids: CAFSFPGQIYLEAFF. For the CDR3, the DNA is TGTGCCTTTTCCTTCCCGGGACAGATCTACCTTGAAGCTTTCTTT.

Points on this clone: This may come from a read error, since a much larger clone is one base off. V and J are TRBV6-5 and TRBJ2-7, with 9 nucleotides matching TRBD1. Germline assignment: CDR1 MNHEY and CDR2 SVGAGI. With 0 bases clipped from V and 3 bases from J, the junction kept 3 bases outside the gene matches. The CDR3 is made up of 15 amino acids. Here the CDR3 reads CASSYSGTGIYEQYF. CDR3 DNA: TGTGCCAGCAGTTACTCCGGGACAGGGATCTACGAGCAGTACTTC.

The CDR3 sequence: CASSSIGIEQYF. CDR3 in DNA: TGCGCCAGCAGCTCCATTGGTATCGAGCAGTACTTC. This chain connects TRBV5-1 to TRBJ2-7; D call uncertain. Germline CDR1 and CDR2: SGHRS and YFSETQ. The V and J ends lost 3 bases and 6 bases respectively, with 10 bases between them. The CDR3 runs to 12 residues.

This clone was counted a few times. V gene TRBV5-5 combines with J gene TRBJ1-6; D ambiguous. The CDR3 consists of 13 residues. Germline values: CDR1 SGHKS, CDR2 YYEKEE (reference sequence). V lost 0 bases and J 7 bases, leaving 5 bases between the germline ends. Written as DNA, the CDR3 is TGTGCCAGCAGCTTGGAACGGAATTCACCCCTCCACTTT. It yields the protein CASSLERNSPLHF.

The CDR3 coding sequence is TGTGCCAGCAGTTCAGCCTCTGGGGCCAACGTCCTGACTTTC. Residues: CASSSASGANVLTF. The chain is built from TRBV27 and TRBJ2-6, with no clear D. V was trimmed by 4 bases and J by 0 bases, leaving 4 bases between them. This CDR3 is built from 14 residues. Germline loops: CDR1 MNHEY, CDR2 SMNVEV (reference sequence).

The rearrangement joins TRBV28 to TRBJ1-5; D is possibly TRBD1 (5 bases). Germline V lookup: CDR1 MDHEN, CDR2 SYDVKM. The CDR3 is 15 amino acids. V lost 8 bases to trimming and J lost 1 base, with 15 bases between them. The CDR3 loop is CASGALGSSNQPQHF. DNA for the CDR3: TGTGCCAGCGGGGCATTAGGGTCGAGCAATCAGCCCCAGCATTTT.

The chain couples TRBV5-1 to TRBJ2-3, with D unclear. Looked up from germline, CDR1 is SGHRS and CDR2 is YFSETQ. This CDR3 comprises 14 residues. V lost 3 bases, J lost 3 bases, and 11 bases lay in between. CDR3 coding DNA: TGCGCCAGCAGCTCGGGCCCCAGGACAGATACGCAGTATTTT. This gives the protein CASSSGPRTDTQYF.

The chain uses TRBV4-3 and TRBJ1-1; a possible D gene is TRBD1 (6 bases). CDR3 length: 14 amino acids. The germline V gene encodes CDR1 LGHNA and CDR2 YSLEER. Deletions cut 1 base from V and 11 bases from J, with 17 bases between. In nucleotides, the CDR3 is TGCGCCAGCAGCCAAGTAGGGGGAGAATCGAGGGCTTTCTTT. It is translated as CASSQVGGESRAFF.

The chain is built from TRBV5-1 and TRBJ1-4; possibly TRBD1 for D (5 bases). The V and J ends lost 3 bases and 0 bases respectively, with 15 bases between them. This CDR3 is built from 17 residues. Germline CDR1 SGHRS, CDR2 YFSETQ. The CDR3 loop is CASSSSPGISTNEKLFF. In DNA, the CDR3 is TGCGCCAGCAGCTCGTCCCCAGGGATCTCAACTAATGAAAAACTGTTTTTT.

The CDR3 region has the DNA TGTGCCAGCAGCCCTAACCTCCTGGGGAACACTGAAGCTTTCTTT. Protein product: CASSPNLLGNTEAFF. This chain uses TRBV7-2 with TRBJ1-1; D remains ambiguous. Germline V gene data show CDR1 as SGHTA and CDR2 as FQGNSA. The CDR3 extends over 15 amino acids. V was cut by 5 bases and J by 1 base, with 14 bases left in between.

The J gene is TRBJ1-3, the V gene TRBV28; D gene unclear. The CDR3 sequence is 16 residues long. The V gene's germline CDR1 is MDHEN and CDR2 SYDVKM. V lost 5 bases and J 3 bases, leaving 17 bases between the germline ends. CDR3 loop: CASSPGSKSGGNTIYF. CDR3 sequence (DNA): TGTGCCAGCAGTCCGGGTAGTAAATCGGGTGGAAACACCATATATTTT. Supplemented by reference TRBV28 and TRBJ1-3, the full variable domain reads DVKVTQSSRYLVKRTGEKVFLECVQDMDHENMFWYRQDPGLGLRLIYFSYDVKMKEKGDIPEGYSVSREKKERFSLILESASTNQTSMYLCASSPGSKSGGNTIYFGEGSWLTVV.

J is TRBJ2-7 and V is TRBV6-1; maybe TRBD2 (7 bases). CDR3 length: 15 amino acids. CDR1 is MNHNS and CDR2 is SASEGT in the germline V gene. V lost 4 bases and J 2 bases, leaving 15 bases between the germline ends. The CDR3 bases are TGTGCCAGCAGTGGGGCATCGGGGGGCCCCTACGAGCAGTACTTC. The encoded protein is CASSGASGGPYEQYF.

The V gene is TRBV21-1, the J gene TRBJ2-1; the listed D gene, TRBD1, was not tested against the DNA. TRBV21-1 is listed as a pseudogene. The CDR3 contains 17 residues. The CDR3 region is CASTYFSRGASYNEQFF. CDR3 DNA: TGTGCCAGCACCTATTTCTCCAGGGGGGCCTCCTACAATGAGCAGTTCTTC.

V usage is TRBV2 and J usage is TRBJ2-3; weak D call: TRBD1 (6 bases). Trimming cost V 7 bases and J 2 bases, with 16 bases left between them. The CDR3 sequence is 15 residues long. Germline V gene data show CDR1 as SNHLY and CDR2 as FYNNEI. The CDR3 coding sequence is TGTGCCAGCACGAATTTCGACAGGAACACAGATACGCAGTATTTT. Translation: CASTNFDRNTDTQYF.

J is TRBJ2-5 and V is TRBV10-3; D is perhaps TRBD1 (6 bases). This CDR3 comprises 16 residues. V was trimmed by 3 bases and J by 4 bases, leaving 18 bases between them. Germline V gene lookup returns CDR1 ENHRY and CDR2 SYGVKD. CDR3 region: CAISDGQSGVGETQYF. CDR3 in DNA: TGTGCCATCAGTGACGGACAGTCAGGGGTAGGAGAGACCCAGTACTTC.

This clone was observed a few times. The chain is built from TRBV9 and TRBJ1-3; no clear D gene. CDR3 length: 15 amino acids. CDR1 is SGDLS and CDR2 is YYNGEE in the germline V gene. The V gene lost 0 bases and the J gene lost 0 bases, with 7 bases spanning the gap. CDR3 sequence: CASSVAQDSGNTIYF. The CDR3 DNA reads TGTGCCAGCAGCGTAGCGCAAGACTCTGGAAACACCATATATTTT. The whole variable domain, filled in from reference TRBV9 and TRBJ1-3, reads DSGVTQTPKHLITATGQRVTLRCSPRSGDLSVYWYQQSLDQGLQFLIQYYNGEERAKGNILERFSAQQFPDLHSELNLSSLELGDSALYFCASSVAQDSGNTIYFGEGSWLTVV.

The chain joins TRBV5-4 to TRBJ2-5, with 11 nucleotides matching TRBD2. The V segment lost 5 bases and the J segment 5 bases; nucleotides outside the gene matches: 5. This CDR3 region has 14 residues. The germline CDR1 and CDR2 sequences are SGHNT and YYREEE (reference sequence). The DNA of the CDR3 is TGTGCCAGCAGATTAGCGGGAGGGCCGGAGACCCAGTACTTC. Its translation is CASRLAGGPETQYF.

The chain is built from TRBV7-2 and TRBJ1-4; 9 positions match TRBD1. Losses at the gene ends were 5 bases for V and 8 bases for J; bases not matched to a gene: 12. The CDR3 contains 16 residues. Germline loops: CDR1 SGHTA, CDR2 FQGNSA. In nucleotides, the CDR3 is TGTGCCAGCAGCGTGGGACAGGGACGGGTTAGGGAAAAACTGTTTTTT. It specifies CASSVGQGRVREKLFF.

The sample holds one count of this clone. The chain carries TRBV7-9 and TRBJ2-2; TRBD2 might be the D (6 bases). CDR3 length equals 16 residues. Between the trimmed V and J ends, which lost 0 bases and 3 bases, there was a span of 11 bases. Looked up from germline, CDR1 is SEHNR and CDR2 is FQNEAQ (reference sequence). This CDR3 reads CASSLAGPGDTGELFF. Written as DNA, the CDR3 is TGTGCCAGCAGCTTAGCCGGCCCGGGGGACACCGGGGAGCTGTTTTTT.

The chain joins TRBV18 to TRBJ1-5; the match to TRBD1 covers 7 bases. After removal of 1 base from V and 0 bases from J, the junction contained 15 bases not matched to a gene. CDR1 is KGHSH and CDR2 is LQKENI in the germline V gene. The CDR3 is 20 amino acids. The CDR3 is CASSPLGIRTGTYSNQPQHF. In DNA form, the CDR3 reads TGTGCCAGCTCACCACTAGGCATAAGGACAGGTACATATAGCAATCAGCCCCAGCATTTT.

This sequence joins TRBV6-4 and TRBJ2-5, with 8 bases fitting TRBD2. The CDR3 runs to 14 residues. The V gene end was trimmed by 3 bases and the J gene end by 7 bases; junction bases not matched to a gene: 7. Germline CDR1 reads MRHNA; CDR2 reads SNTAGT. CDR3 protein: CASSESSGRGTQYF. The CDR3 nucleotides are TGTGCCAGCAGTGAATCGAGCGGGAGAGGGACCCAGTACTTC.

The chain couples TRBV25-1 to TRBJ1-2, with a weak D call TRBD1 (5 bases). In germline, CDR1 is MGHDK, CDR2 SYGVNS. With 3 bases removed from V and 0 bases from J, the gap between germline ends came to 11 bases. CDR3 length equals 15 residues. CDR3: CASSDKRGSNYGYTF. CDR3 in DNA: TGTGCCAGCAGTGATAAAAGGGGCTCTAACTATGGCTACACCTTC.